This entry lists 21 T cell receptor beta chains sequenced from one sample in a study of blood T cells in healthy people across ages (dated by TCRdb to the mid-2010s). The library was obtained by 5' RACE. Instrument on record: Illumina HiSeq 2500. The second PCR ran for roughly 7 to 11 cycles and used a J-beta primer mix along with a sample-barcoded 5' primer. TCRdb trimmed the raw reads at Q25, called clones with MiXCR and kept productive beta chains. All rows with the same CDR3 protein become a single entry with the most common DNA and genes. A total of 1.5 million to 2 million distinct CDR3 sequences appear in this sample, 49% of them only once. Less than 2.5% of the sample belongs to the ten largest clones. Sequencing was done on a sample of blood. These receptors originate from a woman in her 40s in good health.

On this clonotype: One end of the junction is discordant with germline, which a read error may explain. The V gene is TRBV6-2 or TRBV6-3, the J gene TRBJ2-1; D unclear. CDR1 is MNHEY and CDR2 is SVGEGT in the germline V gene. The CDR3 length is 11 residues. The CDR3 sequence: CASRVGNERFF. In DNA, the CDR3 is TGTGCCAGCAGGGTTGGGAATGAGCGGTTCTTC.

This rearrangement joins TRBV25-1 to TRBJ2-1; TRBD2 matches 10 bases. The CDR3 is 13 residues long. The V segment lost 5 bases and the J segment 9 bases; nucleotides outside the gene matches: 4. Germline CDR1 MGHDK, CDR2 SYGVNS. Here the CDR3 reads CASSKAGGPEQFF. The CDR3 DNA is TGTGCCAGCAGTAAAGCGGGGGGGCCTGAGCAGTTCTTC.

This chain's CDR3 is CATSDRETGGTDEQYF. CDR3 DNA: TGTGCCACCAGTGATCGGGAAACAGGGGGGACTGACGAGCAGTACTTC. V gene TRBV24-1 combines with J gene TRBJ2-7; 8 bases line up with TRBD1. CDR1 is KGHDR and CDR2 is SFDVKD in the germline V gene. This CDR3 is 16 amino acids long. The junction had 11 bases not matched to a gene; V was cut back by 3 bases and J by 5 bases.

V is TRBV18 and J is TRBJ2-1, with a tentative D call TRBD2 (5 bases). CDR1 and CDR2 (germline): KGHSH, LQKENI. The CDR3 runs to 14 residues. V was shortened by 3 bases and J by 5 bases, with 11 bases between the two germline ends. The CDR3 bases are TGTGCCAGCTCACCTCCTTCGGGGAACAATGAGCAGTTCTTC. It encodes CASSPPSGNNEQFF. The full variable domain, its missing parts supplied by reference TRBV18 and TRBJ2-1, is NAGVMQNPRHLVRRRGQEARLRCSPMKGHSHVYWYRQLPEEGLKFMVYLQKENIIDESGMPKERFSAEFPKEGPSILRIQQVVRGDSAAYFCASSPPSGNNEQFFGPGTRLTVL.

This clonotype was seen a single time. The V gene is TRBV20-1, the J gene TRBJ1-5; tentative D call: TRBD1 (5 bases). CDR3 length equals 13 residues. Germline CDR1 and CDR2: DFQATT and SNEGSKA (reference sequence). V gave up 4 bases and J gave up 3 bases, with 10 bases separating them. CDR3 residues: CSANTGPNQPQHF. CDR3 nucleotide sequence: TGCAGTGCTAACACGGGGCCCAATCAGCCCCAGCATTTT.

The chain joins TRBV4-2 to TRBJ2-7; tentatively, D is TRBD2 (6 bases). CDR3 length equals 13 residues. Germline V lookup: CDR1 LGHNA, CDR2 YNFKEQ. V was shortened by 5 bases and J by 5 bases, with 13 bases between the two germline ends. For the CDR3, the DNA is TGTGCCAGCAGCGAGGGTCCGGGGGACGAGCAGTACTTC. This sequence encodes CASSEGPGDEQYF.

The chain joins TRBV6-2 or TRBV6-3 to TRBJ1-2; 9 bases agree with TRBD1. The V and J ends lost 5 bases and 4 bases, in that order; junction bases with no gene match: 5. In germline, CDR1 is MNHEY, CDR2 SVGEGT. This CDR3 spans 14 amino acids. CDR3 protein: CASSRGTGSYGYTF. CDR3 bases: TGTGCCAGCAGTCGCGGGACAGGGTCCTATGGCTACACCTTC.

This clonotype was seen a handful of times. The CDR3 nucleotides are TGCGCCAGCAGCTTGGTTCAGCTAGAGACCCAGTACTTC. It translates to CASSLVQLETQYF. V is TRBV5-1 and J is TRBJ2-5; no firm D call. The germline V gene encodes CDR1 SGHRS and CDR2 YFSETQ. The CDR3 is made up of 13 amino acids. V was cut by 0 bases and J by 4 bases, with 7 bases left in between.

The chain employs TRBV13 and TRBJ2-7, with no clear D. Germline CDR1 reads PRHDT; CDR2 reads FYEKMQ (reference sequence). V was cut by 0 bases and J by 5 bases, with 11 bases left in between. The CDR3 covers 14 residues. The CDR3 loop is CASSLGSQFHEQYF. CDR3 in DNA: TGTGCCAGCAGCTTAGGCTCCCAGTTCCACGAGCAGTACTTC.

The J gene is TRBJ2-1, the V gene TRBV7-8; D remains unclear. This CDR3 has 14 amino acids. CDR1 is SGHVS, CDR2 FQNEAQ, per germline. V was pared by 5 bases and J by 3 bases, with 11 bases between. The CDR3 here is CASSPTGNYNEQFF. CDR3 DNA sequence: TGTGCCAGCAGCCCGACCGGCAACTACAATGAGCAGTTCTTC.

The genes are TRBV12-3 or TRBV12-4 and TRBJ2-6; D unclear. This CDR3 has 17 residues. Trimming removed 6 bases at V and 0 bases at J, with 15 bases between. The CDR3 protein is CASRHGFLGSGANVLTF. CDR3 in DNA: TGTGCCAGCAGACACGGCTTCCTTGGCTCTGGGGCCAACGTCCTGACTTTC.

The chain combines TRBV7-2 with TRBJ2-1, with 10 bases identical to TRBD1. The length of the CDR3 is 14 residues. V shed 7 bases and J 8 bases; nucleotides not matched to a gene: 8. Germline CDR1 SGHTA, CDR2 FQGNSA. CDR3 residues: CASTLDRGVDEQFF. Written as DNA, the CDR3 is TGTGCCAGCACCCTGGACAGGGGGGTGGATGAGCAGTTCTTC.

V gene TRBV18 combines with J gene TRBJ1-1; TRBD1 matches 8 bases. Germline V CDR1 and CDR2: KGHSH, LQKENI. CDR3 length: 16 amino acids. Unmatched junction bases numbered 7, after V lost 0 bases and J lost 4 bases. The CDR3 nucleotides are TGTGCCAGCTCACCACCCCGTGGCCAGGGGGCCACTGAAGCTTTCTTT. Its protein product is CASSPPRGQGATEAFF.

This chain connects TRBV2 to TRBJ1-5; 8 positions match TRBD1. J lost 0 bases, V lost 2 bases, and 6 bases had no gene match. CDR3 length: 17 residues. The V gene's germline CDR1 is SNHLY and CDR2 FYNNEI. The chain's CDR3 is CASSEWTGTGSNQPQHF. The CDR3 coding sequence is TGTGCCAGCAGTGAATGGACAGGGACGGGTAGCAATCAGCCCCAGCATTTT.

The gene calls are TRBV18 and TRBJ2-5; 10 positions agree with TRBD1. With V trimmed by 4 bases and J by 5 bases, 7 bases remained unmatched. This CDR3 contains 15 residues. Germline CDR1 reads KGHSH; CDR2 reads LQKENI. The CDR3 protein is CASSLPTGGAETQYF. As DNA, the CDR3 is TGTGCCAGCTCACTCCCGACAGGGGGCGCGGAGACCCAGTACTTC.

Regarding this clonotype: Germline and junction disagree at one end, which may indicate a read error. This chain connects TRBV14 to TRBJ2-3, with 10 bases matching TRBD1. The CDR3 has 16 residues. Per the germline V gene, CDR1 is SGHDN and CDR2 is FVKESK. CDR3 nucleotides: TGTGCCTGCAGCAAGACAGGGGGCGTCATAGCAGATACGCAGTATTTT. It codes for CACSKTGGVIADTQYF.

V is TRBV4-3 and J is TRBJ2-3; TRBD2 matches 8 bases. CDR1 and CDR2 (germline): LGHNA, YSLEER. The J segment lost 2 bases and the V segment lost 4 bases, leaving 8 bases of the junction unmatched. There are 16 residues in the CDR3. CDR3 nucleotide sequence: TGCGCCAGCAGCCCCCTGCGGGGGGCCCTCACAGATACGCAGTATTTT. Translated, it gives CASSPLRGALTDTQYF.

The table lists this clonotype with a few counts. The genes are TRBV6-2 or TRBV6-3 and TRBJ2-5; the match to TRBD2 covers 8 bases. Germline CDR1 MNHEY, CDR2 SVGEGT. The CDR3 is 14 amino acids. V was clipped by 7 bases and J by 0 bases; unmatched bases: 4. The CDR3 nucleotides are TGTGCCAGCATCCGGGGGGGCGACCAAGAGACCCAGTACTTC. Translating it yields CASIRGGDQETQYF.

In nucleotides, the CDR3 is TGTGCCAGCAGCTCCCCCCGGGACAGCCCTTACAATGAGCAGTTCTTC. This codes for CASSSPRDSPYNEQFF. V is TRBV7-9 and J is TRBJ2-1, with 7 positions matching TRBD1. CDR3 length equals 16 residues. J gave up 4 bases and V 4 bases, and 10 bases lay outside the gene matches. Germline V gene lookup returns CDR1 SEHNR and CDR2 FQNEAQ (reference sequence).

The gene calls are TRBV6-6 and TRBJ1-6; TRBD1 matches at 8 bases. The V segment lost 6 bases and the J segment 5 bases; nucleotides outside the gene matches: 12. CDR3 length: 17 residues. In germline, CDR1 is MNHNY, CDR2 SVGAGI (reference sequence). The CDR3: CASRRDRRVEDNSPLHF. The CDR3 nucleotides read TGTGCCAGCAGAAGGGACAGGAGGGTTGAGGATAATTCACCCCTCCACTTT.

The chain combines TRBV27 with TRBJ1-1, with unresolved D. CDR3 length: 14 residues. Germline V gene lookup returns CDR1 MNHEY and CDR2 SMNVEV (reference sequence). Trimming pared 8 bases from V and 1 base from J, leaving 14 bases between. CDR3 sequence reads: CASPPFPGNTEAFF. The CDR3 DNA reads TGTGCCAGCCCCCCGTTCCCTGGGAACACTGAAGCTTTCTTT.